The clone carrying this T cell receptor (beta chain) was seen many times. The antigen remains undetermined. This record belongs to a study of T cells after yellow fever vaccination. TCRdb re-called the 5' RACE reads with MiXCR, one entry per CDR3 protein. The sample lists some 240,000 distinct CDR3 sequences; 3.6% were seen once. V was clipped by 0 bases and J by 7 bases, with 10 bases between them. The CDR3 is 13 amino acids. Germline CDR1 is SGHNT and CDR2 is YYREEE (reference sequence). Broader study findings: Post-booster repertoires contained most primary-vaccination clones again (about 96% CD4, around 89% CD8). Among all clonotypes, a small share was observed in both CD4 and CD8 compartments.

The sample was PBMCs, taken 15 days after the yellow fever booster vaccination. This chain links TRBV5-4 with TRBJ1-1, with D unresolved. The source of this sequence is a man aged 18 to 35 who received the YFV17D yellow fever vaccine. In nucleotides, the CDR3 is TGTGCCAGCAGCTTGGTGGATACGCATGAAGCTTTCTTT. It translates to CASSLVDTHEAFF.